The clone carrying this TCR beta chain was found many times. Its antigen is undetermined. Each CDR3 protein gets one entry after TCRdb re-called the reads with MiXCR. The sample lists 110,000 or so distinct CDR3 sequences, 30% occurring once. This sample was taken from a study of T cell repertoires in cytomegalovirus infection. The germline gives CDR1 SGHTA, CDR2 FQGNSA. Trimming stripped 1 base from V and 3 bases from J, with 13 bases between. This CDR3 region has 17 residues. Study-level points and caveats: Summed frequency of shared TCR beta families picked out CMV carriers who also had the relevant HLA.

The TCR comes from a human donor in good health (CMV status not recorded). Some clones in this sample may be carry-over from other donors' samples. V is TRBV7-2 and J is TRBJ1-6; D may be TRBD1 (6 bases). This specimen was CD8+ T cells from cultured PBMCs, taken from culture after CMV antigen stimulation. The CDR3 DNA sequence: TGTGCCAGCAGCTTAGTCCTCTCGGGACACTATAATTCACCCCTCCACTTT. Residues: CASSLVLSGHYNSPLHF.